This T cell receptor beta chain was recorded in a study of OX40 agonist ivuxolimab in advanced cancers. Study information: Mean age about 60 years, range 23 to 79; around 80% male.

Points from the study as a whole: Both blood CD4+ and CD8+ T cells showed clonal growth by week 6 at 0.1 to 3.0 mg/kg.

Repertoires were generated with immunoSEQ multiplex PCR, while TCRdb's copy carries only in-frame clones and drops some. This sample yields just over 20,000 clones, of which around 87% are seen a single time; around 25% belongs to the top ten. Germline V lookup: CDR1 PRHDT, CDR2 FYEKMQ (reference sequence). V gave up 4 bases and J gave up 5 bases; unmatched junction bases: 9. The CDR3 runs to 15 residues. About this clone itself: Its antigen is undetermined.

The sample was CD4+ or CD8+ T cells sorted from blood, taken in a trial of the OX40 agonist ivuxolimab. The receptor's source is an adult with an advanced solid tumor such as melanoma, head and neck, liver or kidney cancer. V and J are TRBV13 and TRBJ1-1, with TRBD1 matching 8 bases. The CDR3 region is CASSYLQGEGTEAFF. In nucleotides, the CDR3 is TGTGCCAGCAGCTACCTACAGGGGGAAGGGACTGAAGCTTTCTTT.